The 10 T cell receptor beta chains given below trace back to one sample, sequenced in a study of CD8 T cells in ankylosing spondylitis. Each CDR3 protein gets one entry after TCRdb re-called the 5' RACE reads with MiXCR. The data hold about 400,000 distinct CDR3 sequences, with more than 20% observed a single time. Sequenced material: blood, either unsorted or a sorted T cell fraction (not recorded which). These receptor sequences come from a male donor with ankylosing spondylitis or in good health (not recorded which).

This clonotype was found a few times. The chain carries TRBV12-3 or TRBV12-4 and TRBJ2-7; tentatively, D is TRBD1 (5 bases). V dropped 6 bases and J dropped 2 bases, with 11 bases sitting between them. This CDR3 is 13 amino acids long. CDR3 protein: CASSNRFTYEQYF. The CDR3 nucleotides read TGTGCCAGCAGCAACAGGTTTACCTACGAGCAGTACTTC.

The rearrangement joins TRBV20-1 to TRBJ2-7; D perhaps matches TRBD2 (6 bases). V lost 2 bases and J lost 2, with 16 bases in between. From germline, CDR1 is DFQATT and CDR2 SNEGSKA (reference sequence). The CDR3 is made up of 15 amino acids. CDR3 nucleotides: TGCAGTGCTAGACCCTTAGAGGGGACTGCCTACGAGCAGTACTTC. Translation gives CSARPLEGTAYEQYF.

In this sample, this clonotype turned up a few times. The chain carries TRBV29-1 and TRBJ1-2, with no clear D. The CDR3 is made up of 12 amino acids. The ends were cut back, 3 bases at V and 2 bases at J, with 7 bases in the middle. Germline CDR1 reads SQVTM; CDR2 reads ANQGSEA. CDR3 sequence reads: CSVEWGNYGYTF. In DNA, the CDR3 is TGCAGCGTTGAGTGGGGAAACTATGGCTACACCTTC.

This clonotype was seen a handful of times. For the CDR3, the DNA is TGTGCCACCGACGGACAGGCACAGTACGAGCAGTACTTC. It translates to CATDGQAQYEQYF. V usage is TRBV2 and J usage is TRBJ2-7, with TRBD1 matching over 7 bases. V shed 10 bases and J 4 bases; nucleotides not matched to a gene: 10. The CDR3 spans 13 residues. The germline V gene has CDR1 SNHLY and CDR2 FYNNEI.

Written as DNA, the CDR3 is TGCGCCAGCAGCCAAGCTCCTGCCTCCTACGAGCAGTACTTC. Translation: CASSQAPASYEQYF. J is TRBJ2-7 and V is TRBV4-1; D call uncertain. This CDR3 region has 14 residues. Germline CDR1 is MGHRA and CDR2 is YSYEKL. Trimming left V 1 base short and J 0 bases short, with 7 bases between.

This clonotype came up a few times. CDR3 residues: CASSTLNRTTHSPQDTQYF. CDR3 DNA: TGTGCCAGCAGCACCCTGAATCGAACGACCCACTCCCCCCAAGATACGCAGTATTTT. The gene calls are TRBV7-6 and TRBJ2-3; D unclear. Between the trimmed V and J ends, which lost 5 bases and 5 bases, there was a span of 29 bases. Germline values: CDR1 SGHVS, CDR2 FNYEAQ. This CDR3 contains 19 residues.

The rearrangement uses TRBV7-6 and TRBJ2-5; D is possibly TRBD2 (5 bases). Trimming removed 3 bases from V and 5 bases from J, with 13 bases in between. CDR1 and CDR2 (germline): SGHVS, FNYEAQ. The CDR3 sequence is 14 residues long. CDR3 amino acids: CASSFEGLGETQYF. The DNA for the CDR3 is TGTGCCAGCAGCTTCGAGGGTCTCGGTGAGACCCAGTACTTC.

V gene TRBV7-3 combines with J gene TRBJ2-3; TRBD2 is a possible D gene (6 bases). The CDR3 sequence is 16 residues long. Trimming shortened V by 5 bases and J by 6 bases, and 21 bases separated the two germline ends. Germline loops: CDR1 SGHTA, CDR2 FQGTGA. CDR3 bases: TGTGCCAGCAGCCTCCTGCGCCGGGGGAAGGACGATACGCAGTATTTT. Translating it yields CASSLLRRGKDDTQYF. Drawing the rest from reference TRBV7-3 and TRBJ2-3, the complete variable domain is GAGVSQTPSNKVTEKGKYVELRCDPISGHTALYWYRQSLGQGPEFLIYFQGTGAADDSGLPNDRFFAVRPEGSVSTLKIQRTERGDSAVYLCASSLLRRGKDDTQYFGPGTRLTVL.

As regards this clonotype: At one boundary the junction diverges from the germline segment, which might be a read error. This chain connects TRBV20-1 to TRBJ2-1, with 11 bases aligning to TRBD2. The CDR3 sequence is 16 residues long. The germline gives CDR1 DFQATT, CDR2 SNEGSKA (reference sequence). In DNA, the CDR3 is TGCTGTGCTAGAGAAAGACTAGCGGGGACATACAATGAGCAGTTCTTC. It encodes CCARERLAGTYNEQFF.

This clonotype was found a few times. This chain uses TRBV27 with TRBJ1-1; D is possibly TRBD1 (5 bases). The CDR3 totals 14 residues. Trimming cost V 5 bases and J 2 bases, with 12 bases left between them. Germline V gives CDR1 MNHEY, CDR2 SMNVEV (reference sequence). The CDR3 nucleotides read TGTGCCAGCAGTCCCGGGACCGATAACACTGAAGCTTTCTTT. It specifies CASSPGTDNTEAFF.